The source of this TCR beta chain is a study of prognosis after radiotherapy for stage I lung cancer. Study-level information: The tumor was squamous cell carcinoma for about seven patients; for roughly 12, it was adenocarcinoma. Therapy given concurrently with stereotactic body radiotherapy reached no patient.

Two-round multiplex PCR amplified TCR beta CDR3 from genomic DNA. First-round PCR used primers specific to each TRBV and TRBJ gene. TCRdb ran MiXCR on the multiplex PCR reads and lists one entry per CDR3 protein. Among 25,000 to 30,000 distinct CDR3 sequences listed, around 32% were seen once. The germline gives CDR1 MRHNA, CDR2 SNTAGT. The CDR3 runs to 15 residues. The junction had 6 bases not matched to a gene; V was cut back by 4 bases and J by 5 bases. The chain is built from TRBV6-4 and TRBJ2-1; 9 nucleotides line up with TRBD2. This TCR derives from a donor older than 45 with non-small cell lung cancer. The sample in question was PBMCs, obtained before or after stereotactic body radiation therapy (not recorded which). CDR3 coding DNA: TGTGCCAGCAGTGCCCTAGCGGGAACCCACAATGAGCAGTTCTTC. Translation: CASSALAGTHNEQFF.